A selection of T cell receptor beta chains follows, all from one sample in a study of CD8+CD57+ T cells in acquired aplastic anemia. TCRdb re-derived calls from the reads in MiXCR, one entry per CDR3 protein. In the table there are hundreds of thousands of distinct CDR3 sequences, about 80% of which are singletons. Sequences were obtained from sorted CD4+, CD8+, or CD8+CD57+ T cells (not recorded which) from PBMCs. These receptors came from a human donor with aplastic anemia. Each CDR3 is given with its conserved first and last residue. The order of the fields is V gene, CDR3 length, D gene, clone size, J gene, CDR3 protein, CDR3 DNA. The D gene is left open where the match is weak. A row's size may be missing; if present it is once, few, many or a size class.

TRBV7-4	15	-	-	TRBJ2-5	CASSVLGGLAQAQYF	-
TRBV6-5	8	-	few	TRBJ2-7	CAIHEQYF	TGTGCCATCCACGAGCAGTACTTC
TRBV7-7	14	-	-	TRBJ2-3	CSPRIAACTLKLSF	TGTTCTCCTAGGATCGCGGCTTGTACACTGAAGCTTTCTTTT
TRBV9	15	TRBD1	-	TRBJ2-1	CASSAWGQSTDTQFF	TGTGCCAGCAGCGCCTGGGGACAGAGCACAGATACGCAGTTCTTC
TRBV7-3	14	-	-	TRBJ2-5	CASSSGSAWGETQF	TGTGCCAGCAGCAGCGGCAGCGCGTGGGGGGAGACCCAGTTC
TRBV7-8	15	-	-	TRBJ1-2	CASSLATRPVGGYTF	TGTGCCAGCAGCTTAGCCACCCGACCCGTCGGTGGGTACACCTTC
TRBV2	14	-	-	TRBJ2-5	CASSFGVTHATQYF	TGTGCCAGCAGCTTCGGGGTAACCCATGCGACGCAGTACTTC
TRBV2	13	-	-	TRBJ2-3	CSGGGGGSDTQYF	TGTTCTGGCGGCGGCGGGGGCTCAGATACGCAGTATTTT
TRBV5-8	12	-	-	TRBJ2-3	CASSVRCDTQYF	TGTGCCAGCAGCGTAAGGTGCGATACGCAGTATTTT
TRBV10-3	14	TRBD1	-	TRBJ1-6	CAISPGQGSSPLHF	TGTGCCATCAGTCCGGGACAGGGGAGCTCACCCCTCCACTTT
TRBV7-9	15	-	-	TRBJ1-2	CASTVEGGQHYGYTF	TGTGCCAGCACCGTAGAGGGGGGGCAGCACTATGGCTACACCTTC
TRBV7-8	15	-	-	TRBJ1-1	CASSLERTANTEAFF	TGTGCCAGCAGCTTAGAGCGGACTGCGAACACTGAAGCTTTCTTT
TRBV7-2	13	-	once	TRBJ2-3	CASGDGGKGTAYF	TGTGCCAGCGGGGACGGGGGCAAAGGTACGGCGTATTTT
TRBV10-3	14	TRBD1	-	TRBJ1-2	CAISLTGVGDGYTF	TGTGCCATCAGTCTGACAGGGGTGGGGGATGGCTACACCTTC
TRBV9	13	-	-	TRBJ1-2	CASSDGTSGTDTF	TGTGCCAGCAGCGACGGGACTAGCGGAACAGATACGTTC
TRBV7-9	14	-	-	TRBJ2-3	CASSLGSGADAQYF	TGTGCCAGCAGCTTAGGATCGGGGGCCGATGCGCAGTATTTT
TRBV19	15	-	-	TRBJ2-3	CASSGAGQSTDKQYF	TGTGCCAGTAGTGGGGCGGGACAGAGCACAGATAAGCAGTATTTC
TRBV19	15	-	few	TRBJ2-3	CASSLPDGRTDTQYF	TGTGCCAGTAGTCTACCGGACGGACGCACAGATACGCAGTATTTT
TRBV7-8	14	-	-	TRBJ2-5	CATSIGSEPDTQYF	TGTGCCACCAGCATAGGCAGCGAGCCCGATACCCAGTACTTC
TRBV9	16	-	-	TRBJ2-1	CASSHPYSHTLEKQFF	TGTGCCAGCAGCCATCCCTATAGCCACACTCTGGAAAAGCAGTTCTTC
TRBV7-3	15	-	-	TRBJ2-5	CAGSCRGTWQDFQYF	TGTGCCGGCAGTTGTAGGGGGACGTGGCAGGACTTCCAGTACTTC
TRBV20-1	13	-	-	TRBJ2-1	CSARGQDYNEQFF	TGCAGTGCTAGGGGACAAGACTACAATGAGCAGTTCTTC
TRBV7-8	13	-	-	TRBJ2-3	CASGDQGTDTEYF	TGTGCCAGCGGGGATCAGGGAACAGATACGGAGTATTTT
TRBV2	14	TRBD2	-	TRBJ2-1	CATGTSGSRADQLF	TGTGCCACCGGGACTAGCGGGAGCAGGGCTGACCAGTTGTTC
TRBV6-5	14	TRBD1	-	TRBJ2-1	CASSLTGEAYEQFF	TGTGCCAGCAGCTTGACAGGGGAGGCCTACGAGCAGTTCTTC
TRBV7-8	16	-	-	TRBJ2-6	CASSLAGSPDAQYLTF	TGTGCCAGCAGCTTAGCGGGAAGCCCCGATGCGCAGTATCTGACTTTC
TRBV29-1	9	-	once	TRBJ1-2	CSVDGGYTF	TGCAGCGTTGACGGGGGCTACACCTTC
TRBV7-2	14	-	-	TRBJ1-5	CASSVAYSPETQHF	TGTGCCAGCAGCGTAGCGTATAGCCCCGAGACCCAGCATTTT
TRBV2	14	-	-	TRBJ2-3	CASSEAYGNETQYF	TGTGCCAGCAGTGAAGCTTATGGCAATGAGACCCAGTATTTT
TRBV7-9	13	-	-	TRBJ2-3	CASREGRTETQYF	TGTGCCAGCAGGGAAGGACGCACGGAAACGCAGTATTTT
TRBV7-9	14	-	-	TRBJ2-3	CASSNGAWTGGQEF	TGTGCCAGTAGCAATGGCGCCTGGACTGGCGGGCAAGAGTTT
TRBV7-9	22	-	few	TRBJ2-3	CASSFQRSGGSDGDRDTDTQYF	TGTGCCAGCAGCTTTCAAAGAAGCGGGGGTAGCGACGGGGACAGGGACACAGATACGCAGTATTTT
TRBV7-8	15	-	-	TRBJ2-5	CASSFHPDGADLSYF	TGTGCCAGCAGCTTTCATCCAGACGGGGCAGACCTTTCCTACTTC
TRBV11-2	18	-	-	TRBJ2-5	CASSLSFQGGLYQETQYF	TGTGCCAGCAGCTTGTCTTTCCAGGGGGGACTGTACCAAGAGACCCAGTACTTC
TRBV7-2	16	-	-	TRBJ2-1	CASSFPGSAGSDEQFF	TGTGCCAGCAGCTTTCCAGGAAGTGCCGGTAGCGATGAGCAGTTCTTC
TRBV7-2	14	TRBD1	-	TRBJ2-1	CASSKDRGNYEEYF	TGTGCCAGCAGCAAGGACAGGGGGAATTATGAGGAGTACTTC
TRBV20-1	13	-	-	TRBJ1-1	CSALKSGDTEAFF	TGCAGTGCTCTTAAGTCGGGGGACACTGAAGCTTTCTTT
TRBV7-2	14	-	-	TRBJ1-5	CASSAWCSTQARHF	TGTGCCAGCAGTGCCTGGTGTAGCACTCAGGCCCGCCATTTT
TRBV2	13	-	-	TRBJ2-1	CASSEGLADELFF	TGTGCCAGCAGTGAGGGGCTGGCGGATGAGCTGTTCTTC
TRBV7-9	15	-	-	TRBJ1-5	CASSSGTSGDNEQHF	TGTGCCAGCAGCTCAGGGACTAGCGGGGACAATGAGCAGCATTTT
TRBV2	15	-	few	TRBJ1-1	CASRVGLTGNTEAFF	TGTGCCAGCAGGGTCGGTCTGACAGGGAACACTGAAGCTTTCTTT
TRBV15	14	-	-	TRBJ2-7	CATSRGSLADEQYF	TGTGCCACCAGCAGAGGGAGCCTAGCCGACGAGCAGTACTTC
TRBV2	14	-	-	TRBJ2-7	CATSSPTRGYNQYF	TGTGCCACCAGCAGCCCCACAAGGGGCTACAACCAGTACTTC
TRBV7-2	16	-	-	TRBJ1-2	CASSLENNGLVYGYTF	TGTGCCAGCAGCTTGGAGAACAACGGGCTCGTATATGGCTACACCTTC
TRBV9	13	TRBD2	-	TRBJ2-5	CASAGGRDMQYFF	TGTGCCAGCGCTGGCGGGAGGGACATGCAGTACTTCTTC
TRBV2	14	-	-	TRBJ1-5	CASSDVYPNLPQHF	TGTGCCAGCAGTGATGTCTATCCTAATCTGCCCCAGCATTTT